The 9 T cell receptor beta chains reported below all come from one sample, sequenced in a study of beta chain features in type 1 diabetes. Expressed TCRB transcripts were sequenced, since all the RNA that had been isolated was reverse transcribed. TCRdb keeps only in-frame clones here, not all; method: immunoSEQ multiplex PCR. The sample records 90,000 to 110,000 clones, 40% being singletons. Sequences were obtained from stem cell memory CD4+ T cells from blood. All receptors derive from a woman aged 18-35 years in good health.

This chain joins TRBV30 and TRBJ1-1, with TRBD1 as a possible D gene (6 bases). The CDR3 length is 15 residues. V was trimmed by 2 bases and J by 0 bases, leaving 13 bases between them. CDR1 is GTSNPN and CDR2 is SVGIG in the germline V gene (reference sequence). CDR3 protein: CAWSIYGTLNTEAFF. CDR3 DNA: TGTGCCTGGAGTATATACGGGACATTGAACACTGAAGCTTTCTTT.

V usage is TRBV18 and J usage is TRBJ2-7, with 10 bases aligning to TRBD2. Germline CDR1 is KGHSH and CDR2 is LQKENI. The V and J ends lost 4 bases and 5 bases, in that order; junction bases with no gene match: 5. The CDR3 extends over 14 amino acids. The CDR3 sequence: CASSRGLAGDEQYF. The CDR3 bases are TGTGCCAGCTCACGGGGTCTAGCGGGAGACGAGCAGTACTTC.

This clone was observed a few times. This chain joins TRBV7-8 and TRBJ2-5; D unresolved. This CDR3 has 17 residues. The V end lost 2 bases, the J end lost 9 bases, and 25 bases lay between the germline ends. Germline V lookup: CDR1 SGHVS, CDR2 FQNEAQ. The CDR3 DNA sequence: TGTGCCAGCAGCTTATTAATGAGGCCGGATGGGTTGAGGCCCCAGTACTTC. This sequence encodes CASSLLMRPDGLRPQYF.

This clone was seen a few times. This chain uses TRBV5-1 with TRBJ1-4; D is possibly TRBD1 (5 bases). The CDR3 consists of 15 residues. Germline CDR1 SGHRS, CDR2 YFSETQ. V lost 3 bases and J lost 12, with 21 bases in between. The CDR3 spells CASSSGVFRGQELFF. The CDR3 region has the DNA TGCGCCAGCAGCTCGGGCGTCTTTAGGGGCCAGGAACTGTTTTTT.

The genes are TRBV14 and TRBJ2-3; tentative D call: TRBD2 (7 bases). CDR1 is SGHDN, CDR2 FVKESK, per germline. The CDR3 runs to 16 residues. Trimming took 1 base from V and 2 from J, leaving 13 bases between them. The CDR3 is CASSQAFGGATDTQYF. DNA for the CDR3: TGTGCCAGCAGCCAAGCGTTTGGGGGGGCCACAGATACGCAGTATTTT.

The chain couples TRBV19 to TRBJ2-3, with 11 bases lining up with TRBD1. V was pared by 5 bases and J by 3 bases, with 7 bases of the junction left unmatched. Per germline, CDR1 LNHDA and CDR2 SQIVND (reference sequence). This CDR3 has 16 residues. The CDR3 sequence is CASSDPGTGGTDTQYF. CDR3 DNA: TGTGCCAGTAGTGATCCGGGGACAGGGGGAACAGATACGCAGTATTTT. Drawing the rest from reference TRBV19 and TRBJ2-3, the complete variable domain is DGGITQSPKYLFRKEGQNVTLSCEQNLNHDAMYWYRQDPGQGLRLIYYSQIVNDFQKGDIAEGYSVSREKKESFPLTVTSAQKNPTAFYLCASSDPGTGGTDTQYFGPGTRLTVL.

The chain links TRBV4-3 to TRBJ2-1; 14 bases fit TRBD2. The V segment lost 4 bases and the J segment 2 bases; nucleotides outside the gene matches: 13. CDR1 and CDR2 (germline): LGHNA, YSLEER. The CDR3 is 20 residues long. CDR3 protein: CASSRIGLAGGQDTYNEQFF. The CDR3 nucleotides read TGCGCCAGCAGCCGCATAGGACTAGCGGGAGGCCAGGATACCTACAATGAGCAGTTCTTC.

The rearrangement uses TRBV7-9 and TRBJ2-5; 8 bases are shared with TRBD2. From germline, CDR1 is SEHNR and CDR2 FQNEAQ (reference sequence). This CDR3 has 15 amino acids. Trimming at V came to 4 bases and at J to 2 bases, leaving 6 bases not matched to a gene. CDR3 sequence (DNA): TGTGCCAGCAGCTCGCAGCGGGAGCATCAAGAGACCCAGTACTTC. This translates into CASSSQREHQETQYF.

CDR3 in DNA: TGTGCCTGGAGTGTACTCGGGACAGGGGGTTATGGCTACACCTTC. As protein: CAWSVLGTGGYGYTF. V is TRBV30 and J is TRBJ1-2, with 11 positions matching TRBD1. Trimming took 0 bases from V and 5 from J; bases not matched to a gene: 5. The CDR3 totals 15 residues. The germline V gene has CDR1 GTSNPN and CDR2 SVGIG (reference sequence).